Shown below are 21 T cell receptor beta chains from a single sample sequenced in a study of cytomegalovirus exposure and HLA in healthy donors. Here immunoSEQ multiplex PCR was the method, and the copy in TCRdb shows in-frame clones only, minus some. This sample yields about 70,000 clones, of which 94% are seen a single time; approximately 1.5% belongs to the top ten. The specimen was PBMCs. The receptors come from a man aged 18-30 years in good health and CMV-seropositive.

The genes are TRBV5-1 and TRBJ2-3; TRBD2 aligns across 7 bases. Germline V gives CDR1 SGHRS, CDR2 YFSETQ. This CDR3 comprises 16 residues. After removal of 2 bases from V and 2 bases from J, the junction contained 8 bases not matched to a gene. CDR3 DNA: TGCGCCAGCAGCTTTAGGGGAGCGGGAAACACAGATACGCAGTATTTT. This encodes CASSFRGAGNTDTQYF.

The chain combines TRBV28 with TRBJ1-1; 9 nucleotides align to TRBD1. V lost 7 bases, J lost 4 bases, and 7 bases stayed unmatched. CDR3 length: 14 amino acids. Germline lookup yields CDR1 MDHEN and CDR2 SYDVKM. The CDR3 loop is CASTRRQGVTEAFF. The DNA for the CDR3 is TGTGCCAGCACACGAAGACAGGGGGTCACTGAAGCTTTCTTT. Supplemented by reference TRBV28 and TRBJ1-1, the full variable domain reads DVKVTQSSRYLVKRTGEKVFLECVQDMDHENMFWYRQDPGLGLRLIYFSYDVKMKEKGDIPEGYSVSREKKERFSLILESASTNQTSMYLCASTRRQGVTEAFFGQGTRLTVV.

As DNA, the CDR3 is TGTGCCAGCAGTTACCCAACAGGGCTCGGCAATCAGCCCCAGCATTTT. This sequence encodes CASSYPTGLGNQPQHF. The chain couples TRBV28 to TRBJ1-5; a possible D gene is TRBD1 (6 bases). Germline V CDR1 and CDR2: MDHEN, SYDVKM. Between the trimmed V and J ends, which lost 4 bases and 2 bases, there was a span of 15 bases. There are 16 residues in the CDR3.

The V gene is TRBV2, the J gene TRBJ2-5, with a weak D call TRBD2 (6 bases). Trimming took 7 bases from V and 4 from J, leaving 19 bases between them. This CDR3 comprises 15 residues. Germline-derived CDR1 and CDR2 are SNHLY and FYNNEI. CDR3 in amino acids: CASTLGLTEGETQYF. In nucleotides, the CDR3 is TGTGCCAGCACCCTGGGACTTACAGAGGGAGAGACCCAGTACTTC.

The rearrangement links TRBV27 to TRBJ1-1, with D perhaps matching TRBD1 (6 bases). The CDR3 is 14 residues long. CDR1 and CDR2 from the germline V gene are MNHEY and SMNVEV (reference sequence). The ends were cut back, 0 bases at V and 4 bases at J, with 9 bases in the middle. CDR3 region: CASSLSIGGTEAFF. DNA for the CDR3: TGTGCCAGCAGTTTATCGATAGGGGGCACTGAAGCTTTCTTT.

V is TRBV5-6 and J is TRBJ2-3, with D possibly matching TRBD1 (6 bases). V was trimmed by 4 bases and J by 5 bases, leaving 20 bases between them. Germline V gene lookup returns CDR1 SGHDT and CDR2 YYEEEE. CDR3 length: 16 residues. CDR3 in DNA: TGTGCCAGCAGCCCAGGCGTTACAGGGAGATTAGATACGCAGTATTTT. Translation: CASSPGVTGRLDTQYF.

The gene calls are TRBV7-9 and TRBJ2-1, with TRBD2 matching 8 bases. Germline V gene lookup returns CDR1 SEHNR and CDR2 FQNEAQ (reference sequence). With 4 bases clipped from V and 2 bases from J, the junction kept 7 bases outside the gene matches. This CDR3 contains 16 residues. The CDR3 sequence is CASSSLAGSPYNEQFF. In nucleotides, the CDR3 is TGTGCCAGCAGCTCATTAGCGGGGAGTCCCTACAATGAGCAGTTCTTC. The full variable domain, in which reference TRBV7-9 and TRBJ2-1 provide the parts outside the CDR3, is DTGVSQNPRHKITKRGQNVTFRCDPISEHNRLYWYRQTLGQGPEFLTYFQNEAQLEKSRLLSDRFSAERPKGSFSTLEIQRTEQGDSAMYLCASSSLAGSPYNEQFFGPGTRLTVL.

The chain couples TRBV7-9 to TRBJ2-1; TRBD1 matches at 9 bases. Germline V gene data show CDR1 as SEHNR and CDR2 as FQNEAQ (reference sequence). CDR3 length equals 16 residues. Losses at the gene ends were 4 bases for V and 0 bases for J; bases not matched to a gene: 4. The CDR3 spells CASSSPTGGSYNEQFF. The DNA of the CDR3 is TGTGCCAGCAGCTCCCCGACAGGGGGCTCCTACAATGAGCAGTTCTTC.

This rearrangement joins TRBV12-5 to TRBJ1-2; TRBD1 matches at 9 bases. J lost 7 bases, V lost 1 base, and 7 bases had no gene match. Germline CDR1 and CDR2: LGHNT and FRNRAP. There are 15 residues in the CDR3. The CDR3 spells CASGLDGQGWRGYTF. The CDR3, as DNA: TGTGCTAGTGGTTTGGACGGACAGGGGTGGCGTGGCTACACCTTC.

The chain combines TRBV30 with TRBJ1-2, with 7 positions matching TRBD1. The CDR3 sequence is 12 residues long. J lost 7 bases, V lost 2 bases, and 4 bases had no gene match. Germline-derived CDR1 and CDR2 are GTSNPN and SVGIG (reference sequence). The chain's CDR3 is CAWSRQGRGYTF. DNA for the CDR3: TGTGCCTGGAGTAGACAGGGTCGTGGCTACACCTTC.

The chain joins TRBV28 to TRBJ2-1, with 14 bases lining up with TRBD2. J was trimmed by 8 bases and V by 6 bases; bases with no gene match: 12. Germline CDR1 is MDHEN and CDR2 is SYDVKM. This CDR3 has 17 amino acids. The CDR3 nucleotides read TGTGCCAGCAGAACCTTCGGGACTAGCGGGAGTGGTGATGAGCAGTTCTTC. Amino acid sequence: CASRTFGTSGSGDEQFF.

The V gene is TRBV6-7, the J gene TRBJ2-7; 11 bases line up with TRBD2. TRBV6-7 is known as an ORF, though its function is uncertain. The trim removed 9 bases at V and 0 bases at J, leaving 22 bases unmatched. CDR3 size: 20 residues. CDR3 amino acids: CASTTSGSVKAWRGSYEQYF. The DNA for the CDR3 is TGTGCCAGTACCACTAGCGGGAGTGTCAAGGCGTGGCGGGGCTCCTACGAGCAGTACTTC.

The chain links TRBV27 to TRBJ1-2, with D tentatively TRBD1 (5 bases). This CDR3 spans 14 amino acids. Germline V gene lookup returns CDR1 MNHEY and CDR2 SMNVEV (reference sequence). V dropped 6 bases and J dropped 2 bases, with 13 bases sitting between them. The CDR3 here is CASSPQGENYGYTF. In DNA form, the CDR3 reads TGTGCCAGCAGCCCTCAGGGCGAGAACTATGGCTACACCTTC.

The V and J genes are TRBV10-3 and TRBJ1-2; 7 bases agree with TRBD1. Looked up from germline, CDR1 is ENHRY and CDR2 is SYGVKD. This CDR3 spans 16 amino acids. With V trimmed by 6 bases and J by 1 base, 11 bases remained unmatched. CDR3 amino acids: CAIRGDRIPFNYGYTF. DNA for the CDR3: TGTGCCATCAGGGGGGACAGAATACCTTTTAACTATGGCTACACCTTC.

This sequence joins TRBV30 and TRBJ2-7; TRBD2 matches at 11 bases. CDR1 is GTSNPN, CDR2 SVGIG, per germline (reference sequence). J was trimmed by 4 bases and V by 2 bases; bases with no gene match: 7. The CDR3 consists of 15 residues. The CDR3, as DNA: TGTGCCTGGAGTAGGGGGGGACTAGCGGAATACGAGCAGTACTTC. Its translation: CAWSRGGLAEYEQYF. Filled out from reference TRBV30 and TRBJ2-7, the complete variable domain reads SQTIHQWPATLVQPVGSPLSLECTVEGTSNPNLYWYRQAAGRGLQLLFYSVGIGQISSEVPQNLSASRPQDRQFILSSKKLLLSDSGFYLCAWSRGGLAEYEQYFGPGTRLTVT.

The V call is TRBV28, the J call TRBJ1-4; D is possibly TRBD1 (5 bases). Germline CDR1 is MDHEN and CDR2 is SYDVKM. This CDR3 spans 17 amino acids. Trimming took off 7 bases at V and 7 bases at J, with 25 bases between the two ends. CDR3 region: CASISIRRGREGEKLFF. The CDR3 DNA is TGTGCCAGCATCAGCATAAGAAGAGGCAGGGAGGGTGAAAAACTGTTTTTT.

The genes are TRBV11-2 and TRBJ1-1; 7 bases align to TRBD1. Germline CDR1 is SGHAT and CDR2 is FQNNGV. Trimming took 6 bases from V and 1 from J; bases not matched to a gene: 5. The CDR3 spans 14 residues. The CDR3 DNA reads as TGTGCCAGCAGGGAGACAGGGCAGAACACTGAAGCTTTCTTT. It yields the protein CASRETGQNTEAFF.

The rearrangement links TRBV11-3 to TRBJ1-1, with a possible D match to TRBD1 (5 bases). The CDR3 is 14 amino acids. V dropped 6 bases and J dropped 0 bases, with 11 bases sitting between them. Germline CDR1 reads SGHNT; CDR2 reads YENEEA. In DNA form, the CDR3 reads TGTGCCAGCAGGCACAGGACCATGAACACTGAAGCTTTCTTT. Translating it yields CASRHRTMNTEAFF. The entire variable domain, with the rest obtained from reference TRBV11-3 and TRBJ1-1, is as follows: EAGVVQSPRYKIIEKKQPVAFWCNPISGHNTLYWYLQNLGQGPELLIRYENEEAVDDSQLPKDRFSAERLKGVDSTLKIQPAELGDSAVYLCASRHRTMNTEAFFGQGTRLTVV.

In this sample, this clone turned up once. CDR3 coding DNA: TGTGCCAGCAGCTTGGGAGCAAACGAGCAGTACTTC. Translated, it gives CASSLGANEQYF. The chain joins TRBV5-4 to TRBJ2-7; D call uncertain. CDR1 SGHNT and CDR2 YYREEE come from the germline V gene (reference sequence). CDR3 length equals 12 residues. With 0 bases removed from V and 5 bases from J, the gap between germline ends came to 6 bases.

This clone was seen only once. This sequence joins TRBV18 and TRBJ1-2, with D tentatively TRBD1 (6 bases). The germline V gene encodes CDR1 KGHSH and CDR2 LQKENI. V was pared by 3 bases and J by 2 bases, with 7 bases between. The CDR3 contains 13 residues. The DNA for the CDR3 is TGTGCCAGCTCACCTACAGGGAACTATGGCTACACCTTC. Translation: CASSPTGNYGYTF.

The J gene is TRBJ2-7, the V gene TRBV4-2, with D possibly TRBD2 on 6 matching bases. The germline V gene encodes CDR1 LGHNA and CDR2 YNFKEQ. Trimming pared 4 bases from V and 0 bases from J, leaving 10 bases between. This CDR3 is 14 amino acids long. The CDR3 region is CASSPLAYSYEQYF. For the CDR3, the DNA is TGTGCCAGCAGCCCCCTAGCGTACTCCTACGAGCAGTACTTC.